A single sample is the source of the 21 T cell receptor beta chains below, sequenced in a study of T cells in localized non-small cell lung cancer (dated by TCRdb to the early 2020s). Libraries were made using the immunoSEQ multiplex PCR assay. TCRdb obtained this table from immuneACCESS and retained in-frame rearrangements with V and J assigned. These tables miss some clones; where compared with another copy, unresolved V genes account for less than half of the shortfall, and the remainder is unexplained. The sample table records over 50,000 clones; about nine tenths of these occur just once. In total, the top ten clones hold roughly 1.8% of the sample. This sample comprised peripheral blood, obtained before any cancer treatment. These receptors were obtained from a woman between 40 and 69 years old with stage I lung adenocarcinoma.

In its sample, this clone was seen a few times. The CDR3 is CASSLMGGRDTQYF. The CDR3 DNA follows: TGTGCCAGCAGCTTAATGGGGGGGAGAGATACGCAGTATTTT. This chain links TRBV7-2 with TRBJ2-3, with 7 bases identical to TRBD2. Losses at the gene ends were 2 bases for V and 5 bases for J; bases not matched to a gene: 4. This CDR3 has 14 amino acids. Germline loops: CDR1 SGHTA, CDR2 FQGNSA.

CDR3 nucleotides: TGTGCCTGGAGTCAAGTTCCCACTCGGTGGGACAGGGGGCTCAATGAGCAGTTCTTC. Amino acid sequence: CAWSQVPTRWDRGLNEQFF. V usage is TRBV30 and J usage is TRBJ2-1; 12 bases agree with TRBD1. With V trimmed by 2 bases and J by 6 bases, 17 bases remained unmatched. Per the germline V gene, CDR1 is GTSNPN and CDR2 is SVGIG (reference sequence). There are 19 residues in the CDR3. The entire variable domain, with the rest obtained from reference TRBV30 and TRBJ2-1, is as follows: SQTIHQWPATLVQPVGSPLSLECTVEGTSNPNLYWYRQAAGRGLQLLFYSVGIGQISSEVPQNLSASRPQDRQFILSSKKLLLSDSGFYLCAWSQVPTRWDRGLNEQFFGPGTRLTVL.

The table lists this clone with a count of one. The V and J genes are TRBV12-1 and TRBJ2-2; the table's TRBD1 call for D was not verified on the DNA. TRBV12-1 is a documented pseudogene. CDR3 length equals 16 residues. CDR3 sequence (DNA): TGTGCCAGCAGCTTTGGCGACAGGATTAACACCGGGGAGCTGTTTTTT. Translated: CASSFGDRINTGELFF.

The V gene is TRBV5-3, the J gene TRBJ1-1; D is possibly TRBD1 (6 bases). TRBV5-3 is noted as an ORF with a role that remains uncertain. CDR3 length: 18 residues. V gave up 0 bases and J gave up 0 bases, with 18 bases separating them. The CDR3 sequence: CARSLGPLQGNLNTEAFF. CDR3 sequence (DNA): TGTGCCAGAAGCTTGGGCCCCCTACAGGGAAACCTGAACACTGAAGCTTTCTTT.

This rearrangement joins TRBV2 to TRBJ1-6, with TRBD1 as a possible D gene (6 bases). The V end lost 7 bases, the J end lost 10 bases, and 23 bases lay between the germline ends. Germline V lookup: CDR1 SNHLY, CDR2 FYNNEI. The CDR3 length is 16 residues. The CDR3 nucleotides read TGTGCCAGCAAGGCGGGGGCAGGTAGGAGTTGGTCACCCCTCCACTTT. It is translated as CASKAGAGRSWSPLHF.

The V and J genes are TRBV10-1 and TRBJ2-2; possibly TRBD1 or TRBD2 for D (5 bases each). Trimming took 4 bases from V and 6 from J, leaving 6 bases between them. CDR1 is WNHNN, CDR2 SYGVQD, per germline (reference sequence). This CDR3 contains 12 residues. The CDR3 nucleotides are TGCGCCAGCAGTGTGGGGGCCGGGGAGCTGTTTTTT. It specifies CASSVGAGELFF.

The J gene is TRBJ2-2, the V gene TRBV10-3; 7 bases line up with TRBD2. Trimming cost V 4 bases and J 4 bases; bases outside gene matches: 9. In germline, CDR1 is ENHRY, CDR2 SYGVKD. The CDR3 length is 16 residues. The CDR3 bases are TGTGCCATCAGTGGCGGCGGGAGTCGTGTCACCGGGGAGCTGTTTTTT. It is translated as CAISGGGSRVTGELFF.

The V call is TRBV7-9, the J call TRBJ1-1; D gene uncertain. V was trimmed by 8 bases and J by 5 bases, leaving 12 bases between them. Germline CDR1 reads SEHNR; CDR2 reads FQNEAQ (reference sequence). The CDR3 has 12 residues. CDR3 in amino acids: CASWGGETEAFF. The CDR3 DNA sequence: TGTGCCAGCTGGGGAGGAGAAACTGAAGCTTTCTTT.

The genes are TRBV18 and TRBJ2-3, with D perhaps assigned TRBD1 or TRBD2 (5 bases each). Trimming shortened V by 2 bases and J by 2 bases, and 8 bases separated the two germline ends. This CDR3 is built from 14 residues. Germline V gene lookup returns CDR1 KGHSH and CDR2 LQKENI. The chain's CDR3 is CASSPGTHTDTQYF. CDR3 in DNA: TGTGCCAGCTCACCAGGGACCCACACAGATACGCAGTATTTT.

The gene calls are TRBV29-1 and TRBJ2-1; D might be TRBD2 (6 bases). Trimming left V 3 bases short and J 4 bases short, with 13 bases between. Germline CDR1 and CDR2: SQVTM and ANQGSEA. The CDR3 totals 14 residues. CDR3 sequence: CSVDGLASYNEQFF. The CDR3 coding sequence is TGCAGCGTTGACGGGCTAGCGAGTTACAATGAGCAGTTCTTC.

This clone has just one count. V usage is TRBV19 and J usage is TRBJ2-5, with 8 bases aligning to TRBD2. CDR3 size: 15 residues. V gave up 6 bases and J gave up 7 bases; unmatched junction bases: 13. Germline CDR1 reads LNHDA; CDR2 reads SQIVND (reference sequence). Written as DNA, the CDR3 is TGTGCCAGTAGCACCCGGGGGGGGCGATTCGGGACCCAGTACTTC. Translated: CASSTRGGRFGTQYF.

V gene TRBV28 combines with J gene TRBJ2-7; TRBD1 agrees at 9 bases. J gave up 3 bases and V 5 bases, and 8 bases lay outside the gene matches. Germline V gives CDR1 MDHEN, CDR2 SYDVKM. CDR3 size: 15 residues. CDR3 loop: CASSALGQGIYEQYF. CDR3 bases: TGTGCCAGCAGTGCATTAGGACAGGGGATCTACGAGCAGTACTTC. Using reference TRBV28 and TRBJ2-7 for the parts outside the CDR3, the full variable domain is DVKVTQSSRYLVKRTGEKVFLECVQDMDHENMFWYRQDPGLGLRLIYFSYDVKMKEKGDIPEGYSVSREKKERFSLILESASTNQTSMYLCASSALGQGIYEQYFGPGTRLTVT.

This clone showed up just a few times. The chain uses TRBV14 and TRBJ2-7; D not certain. The CDR3 has 13 amino acids. The germline V and J ends were trimmed by 3 bases and 6 bases, with 12 bases remaining between them. Germline V gene data show CDR1 as SGHDN and CDR2 as FVKESK. CDR3 DNA: TGTGCCAGCAGCCATCACGCCCGGGTCGAGCAGTACTTC. Translation gives CASSHHARVEQYF.

The chain links TRBV7-3 to TRBJ2-1, with TRBD2 matching 7 bases. CDR1 SGHTA and CDR2 FQGTGA come from the germline V gene. The J segment lost 15 bases and the V segment lost 5 bases, leaving 19 bases of the junction unmatched. CDR3 length: 15 amino acids. The CDR3 DNA reads TGTGCCAGCAGCACCACCTCGGTATTCGCGGGAGCCCTGTTCTTC. It is translated as CASSTTSVFAGALFF.

This chain joins TRBV28 and TRBJ2-3, with 8 bases identical to TRBD2. The CDR3 is made up of 18 amino acids. V dropped 0 bases and J dropped 1; count of bases not matched to a gene: 9. Germline CDR1 is MDHEN and CDR2 is SYDVKM. Here the CDR3 reads CASSLWVAGGHGTDTQYF. CDR3 coding DNA: TGTGCCAGCAGTTTATGGGTGGCGGGAGGACACGGCACAGATACGCAGTATTTT.

Regarding this clone: At the DNA level, this CDR3 is encoded by other sequences in the same sample as well. CDR3: CASSIGGGSYEQYF. The CDR3 DNA follows: TGTGCCAGTAGTATAGGCGGTGGGTCCTACGAGCAGTACTTC. V usage is TRBV19 and J usage is TRBJ2-7; D not certain. Trimming pared 1 base from V and 1 base from J, leaving 8 bases between. CDR1 LNHDA and CDR2 SQIVND come from the germline V gene (reference sequence). This CDR3 has 14 amino acids.

V gene TRBV7-6 combines with J gene TRBJ1-2, with D perhaps matching TRBD1 (5 bases). The V and J ends lost 5 bases and 4 bases respectively, with 11 bases between them. Germline V gene lookup returns CDR1 SGHVS and CDR2 FNYEAQ. This CDR3 is 13 amino acids long. CDR3 amino acids: CASSDGTPYGYTF. The CDR3 DNA reads TGTGCCAGCAGCGACGGGACTCCCTATGGCTACACCTTC.

The chain is built from TRBV7-3 and TRBJ2-6; weak D call: TRBD2 (5 bases). The CDR3 runs to 21 residues. Looked up from germline, CDR1 is SGHTA and CDR2 is FQGTGA. V was clipped by 5 bases and J by 4 bases, with 30 bases between them. This CDR3 is CASSPEVWTHSLGDGANVLTF. DNA of the CDR3: TGTGCCAGCAGCCCCGAGGTATGGACTCACAGTCTCGGAGACGGGGCCAACGTCCTGACTTTC.

The V call is TRBV4-2, the J call TRBJ2-3, with D possibly called TRBD1 or TRBD2 (5 bases each). Deletions cut 1 base from V and 6 bases from J, with 14 bases between. CDR3 size: 15 residues. CDR1 is LGHNA, CDR2 YNFKEQ, per germline. The CDR3 here is CASSQGNSGRDTQYF. The CDR3 DNA reads as TGTGCCAGCAGCCAAGGGAACTCGGGGCGCGATACGCAGTATTTT.

The rearrangement links TRBV29-1 to TRBJ2-1, with D possibly TRBD1 on 5 matching bases. CDR1 SQVTM and CDR2 ANQGSEA come from the germline V gene. V was trimmed by 0 bases and J by 9 bases, leaving 15 bases between them. The CDR3 has 14 residues. CDR3 sequence reads: CSVEDLGAMSEQFF. As DNA, the CDR3 is TGCAGCGTTGAAGATCTAGGGGCAATGAGTGAGCAGTTCTTC.

The chain links TRBV29-1 to TRBJ1-2, with D possibly being TRBD1 (6 bases). Between the trimmed V and J ends, which lost 3 bases and 5 bases, there was a span of 13 bases. Germline V gives CDR1 SQVTM, CDR2 ANQGSEA. The CDR3 length is 13 residues. The CDR3 protein is CSVERGVTYGYTF. In DNA form, the CDR3 reads TGCAGCGTTGAGAGGGGGGTTACTTATGGCTACACCTTC.